The clone carrying this T cell receptor beta chain appeared a few times. These data originate in a study of shared clonotypes between healthy human individuals. For the study at large: Donor composition was a couple of women and a few men, aged 18 to 49.

The unsorted samples had tens of millions of PBMCs used for genomic DNA. With 5 bases removed from V and 7 bases from J, the gap between germline ends came to 21 bases. This CDR3 is built from 16 residues. The germline CDR1 and CDR2 sequences are MDHEN and SYDVKM. 250 to 350 ng DNA, approximately 30,000 T cell genomes, went into unsorted PBMC replicate PCRs. Some clones are missing from TCRdb's copy, which holds only in-frame ones; the method was immunoSEQ multiplex PCR. The top ten clones hold 9.5% to 15% of a sample with around 500,000 clones, 70% to 85% of them seen once. Material: PBMCs. The V gene is TRBV28, the J gene TRBJ2-1; unclear D gene. This TCR came from a woman between 40 and 50 years old in good health. Some clones in this sample may be carry-over from other donors' samples. The CDR3 loop is CASSPLDDQSRNEQFF. The CDR3 nucleotides read TGTGCCAGCAGTCCATTGGACGACCAAAGCCGTAATGAGCAGTTCTTC.